Presented here are 11 T cell receptor beta chains from one specimen sequenced in a study of blood T cell repertoires in COVID-19. TCRdb's copy holds only in-frame clones and misses some; the assay was immunoSEQ multiplex PCR. The repertoire holds approximately 100,000 clones, with 65% to 75% as singletons. Source material: peripheral blood. Receptors originate from a man older than 75 with acute or convalescent COVID-19.

The V call is TRBV2, the J call TRBJ1-1, with D perhaps matching TRBD1 (6 bases). V was shortened by 5 bases and J by 8 bases, with 15 bases between the two germline ends. The CDR3 runs 13 residues. The V gene's germline CDR1 is SNHLY and CDR2 FYNNEI. The CDR3 sequence is CASSSTGSSEAFF. DNA of the CDR3: TGTGCCAGCAGTTCCACAGGGTCTTCGGAAGCTTTCTTT. The whole variable domain, remainder taken from reference TRBV2 and TRBJ1-1, is EPEVTQTPSHQVTQMGQEVILRCVPISNHLYFYWYRQILGQKVEFLVSFYNNEISEKSEIFDDQFSVERPDGSNFTLKIRSTKLEDSAMYFCASSSTGSSEAFFGQGTRLTVV.

Judged by abundance, this clone is medium-sized (0.01 to 0.1%). The V call is TRBV25-1, the J call TRBJ2-7, with 7 bases identical to TRBD2. CDR3 length equals 12 residues. Germline V gene sequence: CDR1 MGHDK, CDR2 SYGVNS. The V gene end was trimmed by 8 bases and the J gene end by 1 base; junction bases not matched to a gene: 2. CDR3 loop: CASAGGSYEQYF. As DNA, the CDR3 is TGTGCCAGCGCCGGGGGGTCCTACGAGCAGTACTTC.

In its sample, this clone was seen once. J is TRBJ1-4 and V is TRBV3-1 (or the pseudogene TRBV3-2); D is unresolved. V was shortened by 6 bases and J by 4 bases, with 21 bases between the two germline ends. In germline, CDR1 is LGHDT, CDR2 YNNKEL (reference sequence). The CDR3 has 17 amino acids. The CDR3 DNA sequence: TGTGCCAGCAGTCGTGAGGGAACAGCTTCGGTTAATGAAAAACTGTTTTTT. Translation gives CASSREGTASVNEKLFF.

The sample holds many counts of this clone. J is TRBJ1-5 and V is TRBV29-1; a weak D match, TRBD1 (6 bases). Germline CDR1 SQVTM, CDR2 ANQGSEA. V dropped 8 bases and J dropped 0 bases, with 17 bases sitting between them. CDR3 length equals 15 residues. The CDR3 loop reads CSPDRPPDSNQPQHF. For the CDR3, the DNA is TGCAGCCCCGACAGGCCTCCCGATAGCAATCAGCCCCAGCATTTT.

The chain carries TRBV27 and TRBJ1-5; D is possibly TRBD1 (6 bases). The CDR3 extends over 15 amino acids. Germline CDR1 is MNHEY and CDR2 is SMNVEV (reference sequence). The V and J ends lost 6 bases and 1 base respectively, with 13 bases between them. The CDR3: CASSPRGRSNQPQHF. Here the CDR3 DNA reads TGTGCCAGCAGCCCCAGGGGAAGGAGCAATCAGCCCCAGCATTTT.

V is TRBV3-1 (or the pseudogene TRBV3-2) and J is TRBJ2-3; D is unresolved. V was cut by 1 base and J by 7 bases, with 9 bases left in between. CDR1 is LGHDT, CDR2 YNNKEL, per germline (reference sequence). The CDR3 length is 13 residues. The CDR3 region has the DNA TGTGCCAGCAGCCAAGGTAGCAGTTATACGCAGTATTTT. The encoded protein is CASSQGSSYTQYF.

The CDR3 loop reads CASNRGGSNTEAFF. CDR3 DNA sequence: TGTGCCAGCAACAGGGGCGGTAGTAACACTGAAGCTTTCTTT. J is TRBJ1-1 and V is TRBV28; 7 positions match TRBD1. Trimming at V came to 7 bases and at J to 2 bases, leaving 7 bases not matched to a gene. The CDR3 has 14 amino acids. The V gene's germline CDR1 is MDHEN and CDR2 SYDVKM.

The chain combines TRBV7-3 with TRBJ2-3; TRBD2 matches 7 bases. The J segment lost 6 bases and the V segment lost 5 bases, leaving 8 bases of the junction unmatched. The CDR3 length is 14 residues. Germline V gives CDR1 SGHTA, CDR2 FQGTGA. CDR3 sequence: CASSGSGKGDTQYF. The CDR3 region has the DNA TGTGCCAGCAGCGGGAGCGGGAAGGGGGATACGCAGTATTTT.

The V and J genes are TRBV7-2 and TRBJ1-5; no reliable D call. Between the trimmed V and J ends, which lost 0 bases and 0 bases, there was a span of 6 bases. CDR1 and CDR2 (germline): SGHTA, FQGNSA. This CDR3 is 15 amino acids long. The CDR3 nucleotides read TGTGCCAGCAGCTTAGCCGGAGATAGCAATCAGCCCCAGCATTTT. Translation: CASSLAGDSNQPQHF.

The rearrangement joins TRBV28 to TRBJ2-1, with no clear D. Germline CDR1 and CDR2: MDHEN and SYDVKM. The CDR3 loop spans 11 amino acids. The germline V and J ends were trimmed by 10 bases and 7 bases, with 11 bases remaining between them. The CDR3 coding sequence is TGTGCCACACGCAGTAAGAATGAGCAGTTCTTC. This translates into CATRSKNEQFF.

This clone came up a few times. J is TRBJ2-1 and V is TRBV11-3; D gene unclear. CDR1 and CDR2 (germline): SGHNT, YENEEA. The V and J ends lost 2 bases and 6 bases respectively, with 11 bases between them. The CDR3 loop spans 14 amino acids. In DNA form, the CDR3 reads TGTGCCAGCAGCTTAAGGCCCTCAGGCAATGAGCAGTTCTTC. It specifies CASSLRPSGNEQFF.